This TCR beta chain was sequenced during a study of T cells expressing NK-cell markers. The wider study: There were seven HCMV-seropositive donors and one seronegative donor among the eight sequenced. Study-wide points: In several donors, dominant NKG2C+ clonotypes were about 1.0-8% of CD8+ T cells. The leading position in the CD3+CD56-NKG2C+ fraction of a handful of donors also went to these clonotypes. The study did not resolve the HCMV specificity of expanded NKG2C+ T cell clones.

Comments on this clonotype: Its antigen is as yet unknown.

TCRdb re-called the 5' RACE reads; every CDR3 protein appears as one record, without DNA. This sample contains around 280,000 distinct CDR3 sequences. The CDR3 totals 14 residues. CDR1 is SNHLY and CDR2 is FYNNEI in the germline V gene. This sequence joins TRBV2 and TRBJ2-5; the D gene TCRdb calls, TRBD1, cannot be checked with no DNA. The TCR was taken from a man younger than 35 in good health. Sequenced material: blood T cells: a sorted CD56 or NKG2C T cell subset, CD4+ or CD8+ T cells, or bulk PBMC T cells (not recorded which). The CDR3 here is CASRGRGFQETQYF.